These 27 T cell receptor beta chains were all obtained from the same sample, sequenced in a study of neurological immune-mediated disorders. TCRdb re-derived calls from the 5' RACE reads in MiXCR, one entry per CDR3 protein. The sample lists about 77,000 distinct CDR3 sequences, around 9.9% seen once, with 1.5% to 2% in the top ten. Sequenced input: PBMCs. These receptors were taken from a man between 45 and 60 years old in good health.

This clonotype has ten or more counts. The chain links TRBV2 to TRBJ2-1; 11 bases line up with TRBD2. The length of the CDR3 is 14 residues. Germline values: CDR1 SNHLY, CDR2 FYNNEI. After removal of 10 bases from V and 3 bases from J, the junction contained 5 bases not matched to a gene. The CDR3 spells CATRLAGIYNEQFF. CDR3 nucleotide sequence: TGTGCCACAAGACTAGCGGGGATCTACAATGAGCAGTTCTTC.

This clonotype was seen repeatedly, ten times or more. CDR3 DNA: TGTGCCAGCAGTTTTGGACTAGCGGGGACCCTTTGGGATACGCAGTATTTT. It codes for CASSFGLAGTLWDTQYF. The chain links TRBV12-3 or TRBV12-4 to TRBJ2-3, with 12 bases fitting TRBD2. Trimming took 3 bases from V and 6 from J; bases not matched to a gene: 10. The CDR3 runs to 17 residues.

This clonotype was found many times. This chain links TRBV5-1 with TRBJ2-3, with TRBD2 matching over 7 bases. Trimming at V came to 2 bases and at J to 4 bases, leaving 1 base not matched to a gene. The length of the CDR3 is 13 residues. The germline gives CDR1 SGHRS, CDR2 YFSETQ. CDR3 sequence reads: CASSLREADTQYF. The CDR3 DNA is TGCGCCAGCAGCTTACGGGAGGCAGATACGCAGTATTTT.

The table lists this clonotype with many counts. V and J are TRBV3-1 and TRBJ2-3, with TRBD1 matching over 8 bases. The germline V gene has CDR1 LGHDT and CDR2 YNNKEL (reference sequence). This CDR3 is built from 17 residues. Trimming took 0 bases from V and 1 from J; bases not matched to a gene: 6. The CDR3 loop is CASSQDKTGVGTDTQYF. The CDR3 DNA follows: TGTGCCAGCAGCCAAGATAAGACAGGGGTAGGCACAGATACGCAGTATTTT.

The sample holds many counts of this clonotype. The chain combines TRBV7-2 with TRBJ2-7; 7 bases are a match to TRBD2. There are 16 residues in the CDR3. CDR1 is SGHTA, CDR2 FQGNSA, per germline. J was trimmed by 4 bases and V by 5 bases; bases with no gene match: 14. CDR3: CASSPLGASSGYEQYF. CDR3 nucleotide sequence: TGTGCCAGCAGCCCCCTGGGTGCGTCTAGCGGATACGAGCAGTACTTC.

This clonotype came up many times. The chain is built from TRBV27 and TRBJ1-5; perhaps TRBD1 as D (5 bases). The CDR3 has 15 residues. The V end was cut by 6 bases, the J end by 4 bases, with 16 bases between. Germline values: CDR1 MNHEY, CDR2 SMNVEV (reference sequence). CDR3: CASSPRTGGNQPQHF. The CDR3 region has the DNA TGTGCCAGCAGCCCAAGGACTGGGGGAAATCAGCCCCAGCATTTT.

V gene TRBV28 combines with J gene TRBJ2-3, with D tentatively TRBD2 (6 bases). The CDR3 length is 14 residues. CDR1 MDHEN and CDR2 SYDVKM come from the germline V gene. The V and J ends lost 4 bases and 2 bases respectively, with 10 bases between them. The CDR3 sequence: CASSSGTFTDTQYF. The CDR3 DNA sequence: TGTGCCAGCAGTTCCGGGACTTTCACAGATACGCAGTATTTT. Based on the CDR3 plus reference TRBV28 and TRBJ2-3, the full variable domain is DVKVTQSSRYLVKRTGEKVFLECVQDMDHENMFWYRQDPGLGLRLIYFSYDVKMKEKGDIPEGYSVSREKKERFSLILESASTNQTSMYLCASSSGTFTDTQYFGPGTRLTVL.

Ten or more counts support this clonotype. This rearrangement joins TRBV27 to TRBJ1-2; D is perhaps TRBD1 (5 bases). Germline CDR1 reads MNHEY; CDR2 reads SMNVEV (reference sequence). V lost 5 bases, J lost 4 bases, and 17 bases lay in between. This CDR3 contains 15 residues. The DNA of the CDR3 is TGTGCCAGCAGTCCATGGGCCCCGAGGGGCTATGGCTACACCTTC. It translates to CASSPWAPRGYGYTF.

Turning to this clonotype: This may arise from a read error, as a much more abundant clone is one base away. The chain carries TRBV5-1 and TRBJ2-7; D possibly corresponds to TRBD1 (5 bases). CDR3 length: 13 amino acids. V was trimmed by 5 bases and J by 3 bases, leaving 12 bases between them. CDR1 is SGHRS, CDR2 YFSETQ, per germline. CDR3 DNA: TGCGCCAGCAGGCCAAGGGGCTTCTACGAGCAGTACTTC. This translates into CASRPRGFYEQYF.

This clonotype was counted ten times or more. J is TRBJ2-7 and V is TRBV7-9; 10 bases align to TRBD1. CDR3 length: 15 residues. CDR1 SEHNR and CDR2 FQNEAQ come from the germline V gene (reference sequence). With V trimmed by 5 bases and J by 7 bases, 11 bases remained unmatched. CDR3 sequence (DNA): TGTGCCAGCAGCGGAACGGGACAGGGGATGAGAGAGCAGTACTTC. The encoded protein is CASSGTGQGMREQYF.

The sample holds many counts of this clonotype. The V gene is TRBV9, the J gene TRBJ2-7; 10 bases agree with TRBD2. The trim removed 4 bases at V and 4 bases at J, leaving 8 bases unmatched. The germline gives CDR1 SGDLS, CDR2 YYNGEE. This CDR3 is 15 amino acids long. The CDR3 DNA sequence: TGTGCCAGCAGCCAGGGGACTAGCGTTAAATACGAGCAGTACTTC. Translation: CASSQGTSVKYEQYF.

This clonotype was seen at least ten times. The chain combines TRBV6-2 or TRBV6-3 with TRBJ2-1; 10 nucleotides align to TRBD2. The length of the CDR3 is 14 residues. Germline CDR1 MNHEY, CDR2 SVGEGT. V lost 6 bases to trimming and J lost 9 bases; unmatched junction nucleotides: 8. The CDR3 DNA is TGTGCCAGCAGCTCGTCAGCGGGAGGGTTTGAGCAGTTCTTC. Its protein is CASSSSAGGFEQFF.

Many counts were recorded for this clonotype. The CDR3 bases are TGCAGCGTACAGGGGTTTGCCTACGAGCAGTACTTC. Its protein product is CSVQGFAYEQYF. The rearrangement links TRBV29-1 to TRBJ2-7; 7 positions agree with TRBD1. In germline, CDR1 is SQVTM, CDR2 ANQGSEA. Trimming took 6 bases from V and 2 from J; bases not matched to a gene: 4. The CDR3 extends over 12 amino acids.

This sequence joins TRBV7-3 and TRBJ2-5; perhaps TRBD2 as D (5 bases). CDR3 length equals 13 residues. Deletions cut 4 bases from V and 2 bases from J, with 8 bases between. The germline gives CDR1 SGHTA, CDR2 FQGTGA. DNA of the CDR3: TGTGCCAGCAGCTCCGGGATACAAGAGACCCAGTACTTC. It encodes CASSSGIQETQYF.

This clonotype was seen many times. The chain is built from TRBV5-5 and TRBJ2-5; D may be TRBD2 (6 bases). Germline CDR1 and CDR2: SGHKS and YYEKEE (reference sequence). This CDR3 contains 13 residues. Between the trimmed V and J ends, which lost 6 bases and 3 bases, there was a span of 12 bases. This CDR3 reads CASTFRLEETQYF. The CDR3 bases are TGTGCCAGCACCTTCAGACTAGAAGAGACCCAGTACTTC.

This clonotype was seen ten or more times. This rearrangement joins TRBV9 to TRBJ2-7; D possibly corresponds to TRBD1 (5 bases). Trimming pared 3 bases from V and 4 bases from J, leaving 14 bases between. Germline V gives CDR1 SGDLS, CDR2 YYNGEE. CDR3 length: 14 amino acids. The CDR3 is CASSADSASYEQYF. CDR3 nucleotides: TGTGCCAGCAGCGCCGACAGCGCTAGTTACGAGCAGTACTTC.

This clonotype was detected many times. V and J are TRBV20-1 and TRBJ2-7; 8 bases match TRBD1. Germline lookup yields CDR1 DFQATT and CDR2 SNEGSKA (reference sequence). The CDR3 totals 15 residues. J was trimmed by 6 bases and V by 4 bases; bases with no gene match: 14. The CDR3 coding sequence is TGCAGTGCTACAGACAGGGGCGGCAGAATACGCGAGCAGTACTTC. It encodes CSATDRGGRIREQYF.

This clonotype was counted at least ten times. The genes are TRBV5-1 and TRBJ2-7; the match to TRBD1 covers 8 bases. J was trimmed by 3 bases and V by 2 bases; bases with no gene match: 4. Germline CDR1 SGHRS, CDR2 YFSETQ. The CDR3 extends over 14 amino acids. Here the CDR3 DNA reads TGCGCCAGCAGCTTCGGGACAGGTCTCTACGAGCAGTACTTC. Amino acids: CASSFGTGLYEQYF.

This clonotype was counted many times. This sequence joins TRBV12-3 or TRBV12-4 and TRBJ2-7; 10 bases align to TRBD2. The V and J ends lost 3 bases and 7 bases, in that order; junction bases with no gene match: 6. The CDR3 is 14 residues long. In nucleotides, the CDR3 is TGTGCCAGCAGTTTTACTAGCGGGAAGGTTGAGCAGTACTTC. Amino acid sequence: CASSFTSGKVEQYF.

This clonotype was recorded at least ten times. The V call is TRBV7-2, the J call TRBJ2-1; 8 nucleotides line up with TRBD2. Per germline, CDR1 SGHTA and CDR2 FQGNSA. V shed 6 bases and J 13 bases; nucleotides not matched to a gene: 8. CDR3 length: 12 amino acids. The CDR3 loop reads CASSKVREAQFF. The CDR3 DNA reads TGTGCCAGCAGTAAGGTGCGGGAGGCTCAGTTCTTC.

There are many counts of this clonotype. The rearrangement joins TRBV15 to TRBJ2-1, with 8 bases lining up with TRBD1. V was clipped by 7 bases and J by 9 bases; unmatched bases: 17. From germline, CDR1 is LNHNV and CDR2 YYDKDF (reference sequence). The CDR3 sequence is 16 residues long. CDR3 in DNA: TGTGCCACCAAGAACCCAGGGGGCGCCCAGGTAGCTGAGCAGTTCTTC. It encodes CATKNPGGAQVAEQFF.

This clonotype was counted ten times or more. This chain links TRBV6-4 with TRBJ2-1; 11 positions match TRBD2. CDR1 and CDR2 from the germline V gene are MRHNA and SNTAGT. J lost 9 bases, V lost 5 bases, and 3 bases had no gene match. The CDR3 is 13 amino acids. The CDR3 region has the DNA TGTGCCAGCAGTTTTAGCGGGAGGGGTGAGCAGTTCTTC. Translation: CASSFSGRGEQFF.

This clonotype occurred many times. The J gene is TRBJ2-7, the V gene TRBV12-3 or TRBV12-4, with a possible D match to TRBD2 (7 bases). The CDR3 covers 16 residues. Trimming cost V 7 bases and J 0 bases, with 19 bases left between them. CDR3 nucleotides: TGTGCCAGCACCCGGGGGCGGGGGCGTAGCTCCTACGAGCAGTACTTC. Translation gives CASTRGRGRSSYEQYF.

At least ten counts were recorded for this clonotype. The chain links TRBV19 to TRBJ2-1; 8 nucleotides line up with TRBD2. V was clipped by 3 bases and J by 12 bases; unmatched bases: 7. CDR1 is LNHDA and CDR2 is SQIVND in the germline V gene (reference sequence). CDR3 size: 13 residues. This chain's CDR3 is CASSISWSGRQFF. CDR3 in DNA: TGTGCCAGTAGTATCAGTTGGAGCGGGAGGCAGTTCTTC.

The sample holds a few counts of this clonotype. The gene calls are TRBV7-9 and TRBJ2-3, with 11 bases fitting TRBD2. The CDR3 totals 16 residues. V was pared by 4 bases and J by 1 base, with 4 bases of the junction left unmatched. Looked up from germline, CDR1 is SEHNR and CDR2 is FQNEAQ (reference sequence). In DNA, the CDR3 is TGTGCCAGCAGCTCTCAACTAGCGGGGGGCACAGATACGCAGTATTTT. Its translation: CASSSQLAGGTDTQYF.

This clonotype was observed at least ten times. V usage is TRBV5-6 and J usage is TRBJ2-5; TRBD2 might be the D (6 bases). Trimming removed 6 bases from V and 2 bases from J, with 8 bases in between. The germline CDR1 and CDR2 sequences are SGHDT and YYEEEE. This CDR3 comprises 12 residues. For the CDR3, the DNA is TGTGCCAGCACTCGGGAGCAAGAGACCCAGTACTTC. Amino acids: CASTREQETQYF.

The table lists this clonotype with many counts. The chain joins TRBV7-2 to TRBJ2-7; D remains ambiguous. V gave up 2 bases and J gave up 7 bases, with 9 bases separating them. This CDR3 is 12 amino acids long. From germline, CDR1 is SGHTA and CDR2 FQGNSA. In nucleotides, the CDR3 is TGTGCCAGCAGCTTATTGGGGTATGAGCAGTACTTC. Encoded protein: CASSLLGYEQYF.